This T cell receptor beta chain was identified in a study of blood T cell repertoires in COVID-19. Study summary: PBMCs, B-cell-depleted T cells, or T cells provided the cDNA or gDNA that made up the material.

CDR1 LGHNA and CDR2 YSLEER come from the germline V gene. The length of the CDR3 is 15 residues. Trimming took off 2 bases at V and 0 bases at J, with 8 bases between the two ends. In the study's own analysis: Cell counts per sample came from amplifying reference gene primers. Method: immunoSEQ multiplex PCR; TCRdb's copy keeps in-frame clones and lacks some. V and J calls and clone size are copied from that table; D and trimming were computed from the DNA. The repertoire includes over 40,000 clones, 85% to 95% of them detected once, and roughly 10% sits in the top ten. The chain has TRBV4-3 and TRBJ1-5; D not certain. Sequencing input: peripheral blood. This clonotype originated in a woman older than 75 with acute or convalescent COVID-19. This CDR3 is CASSQNPGSNQPQHF. In DNA form, the CDR3 reads TGCGCCAGCAGCCAAAACCCAGGTAGCAATCAGCCCCAGCATTTT.